The clone carrying this T cell receptor beta chain was observed a handful of times. Antigen unknown. This CDR3 contains 13 residues. V lost 2 bases, J lost 5 bases, and 9 bases lay in between. CDR1 is KGHSH and CDR2 is LQKENI in the germline V gene. It was cDNA, reverse transcribed from extracted RNA, that served as the sequencing template. The assay was immunoSEQ multiplex PCR, and TCRdb's table has in-frame clones only and misses some. The sample includes under 150,000 clones, roughly 50% of them seen just once. This record comes from a study of CD8+ T cells in alopecia areata. Points from the study as a whole: Scalp lesions, especially in alopecia totalis/universalis, had higher clonality than normal scalp.

Peripheral blood and lesional scalp punch biopsies came from alopecia areata patients. The chain is built from TRBV18 and TRBJ2-5; possibly TRBD1 or TRBD2 for D (5 bases each). The receptor was isolated from a human donor with alopecia areata. The sample taken for sequencing was NKG2D-low CD8+ T cells sorted from blood. The CDR3 DNA reads as TGTGCCAGCTCACCAGAGGGGCTCGAGACCCAGTACTTC. Translated: CASSPEGLETQYF.